This note documents a single TCR beta chain sequence. As yet, its antigen is unknown. These data belong to a study of somatic mutations in cytotoxic T cells in rheumatoid arthritis. Study-level results: A rise in CD8+ clonality with age was seen in rheumatoid arthritis patients but not in healthy controls. Rheumatoid arthritis patients and age-matched healthy controls showed no significant difference in CD8+ T-cell clonality. Exceedance of 20% of CD8+ cells by the largest CD8+ clone occurred in about an eighth of the roughly 60 patients.

Data came from immunoSEQ multiplex PCR; TCRdb stores just in-frame clones and leaves some out. This table holds some 10,000 clones, over 70% found once. CDR1 and CDR2 from the germline V gene are MDHEN and SYDVKM. The CDR3 spans 13 residues. V lost 4 bases, J lost 3 bases, and 10 bases lay in between. This TCR was recovered from a man in his fifties or sixties in good health. Sequences were obtained from CD8+ T cells sorted from blood. This chain uses TRBV28 with TRBJ2-7, with TRBD2 as a possible D gene (5 bases). The CDR3 sequence is CASSYDYNYEQYF. DNA for the CDR3: TGTGCCAGCAGTTATGACTATAACTACGAGCAGTACTTC.